This entry features one T cell receptor (beta chain) sequence. Its recognized antigen is unknown. Base-call qualities are not available, and no considerably larger clone is one nucleotide away. The immunoSEQ Assay was the method used to sequence TCRbeta CDR3 regions. After extraction, genomic DNA underwent amplification by bias-controlled multiplex PCR, followed by high-throughput sequencing. For the original study's pipeline: Collapsing and filtering of sequences were performed to quantify the absolute abundance of each unique TCRbeta CDR3 region. T cell fraction was estimated by normalizing TCRbeta template counts to usable DNA, which was measured by amplifying reference genes present in all nucleated cells. Repertoire TCRs were annotated as SARS-CoV-2-specific when V gene, CDR3 amino acid sequence and J gene were exactly matched to a known reactive TCR set. The reference SARS-CoV-2 TCR set was derived from MIRA and filtered for enrichment in COVID-19-positive ImmuneCODE repertoires, a step that removed public or cross-reactive TCRs. Based on the MIRA antigens, annotated TCRs were further analysed at the level of specific ORF or position within ORF. Depth was the summed frequency of annotated unique rearrangements, while breadth was defined as annotated unique rearrangements over total unique productive rearrangements. Two-sided Wilcoxon rank-sum tests were used to compare TCR breadth between groups. The source is immuneACCESS, and TCRdb retained only in-frame sequences with V and J called. Part of the clones is not carried over; for the studies checked, unresolved V genes explain less than half of this, and the remainder is unexplained. From that table come the V and J calls and clone size; the DNA was used to work out D and trimming. The sample table lists a few hundred thousand clones, roughly 88% of them with a count of one. The top ten clones comprise 5.5% of the sample.

These data originate in a study of Ad26.COV2.S vaccination and SARS-CoV-2 variants (dated by TCRdb to the early 2020s). Background for the entire study: Vaccine-arm donors were drawn from COV1001, a multicentre, randomized, double-blind, placebo-controlled phase I-IIa trial of Ad26.COV2.S in healthy adults. The specificity and breadth of SARS-CoV-2-reactive T cell receptors after Ad26.COV2.S vaccination were assessed by TCRbeta repertoire sequencing. Blinding of investigators to trial group allocation was maintained during experiments and outcome assessment. The TCR-sequenced set comprised around 30 samples: some 19 Ad26.COV2.S vaccine recipients, 5 placebo recipients and 8 SARS-CoV-2 convalescent individuals. Trial participants were randomized into five groups of five, in which low-dose or high-dose Ad26.COV2.S was given once or twice, or placebo was given on both occasions. Ad26.COV2.S was administered intramuscularly at a dose of 5x10^10 or 1x10^11 viral particles, either as one shot or as two shots given 56 days apart.

The treatment or condition label of this sample denotes: around 19 received Ad26.COV2.S at low or high dose, single or two shots; 5 received placebo; per-sample allocation not given. Repertoires of vaccine and placebo recipients were sequenced from samples collected on day 63 after the first injection. Cohort 1b enrolled 25 or so adults aged 18-55 years at a single site in Boston, USA, between 29 July and 7 August 2020. Ad26.COV2.S was a replication-incompetent adenovirus type 26 vector expressing a prefusion-stabilized SARS-CoV-2 spike protein from the original Wuhan strain. Broader findings and caveats from the paper: Non-spike TCR breadth was comparable between vaccine and placebo recipients, consistent with the vaccine containing only spike. According to the authors, total T cell responses may have been underestimated by the TCR breadth and depth analyses. Spike-specific TCR breadth was higher in Ad26.COV2.S recipients than in placebo recipients (P = 0.0014). The study lacked the statistical power to compare responses across vaccine doses or regimens. Substantial breadth of spike-specific CD8+ and CD4+ T cell responses was reported after vaccination.

The CDR3 measures 13 amino acids from cysteine to phenylalanine. The retained sequence is limited to the CDR3, 39 bases, with the frame set at the first base. At the junction V is shortened by 9 bases and J by 6 bases, with 14 bases in between. The germline V gene (reference sequence) yields LNHDA for CDR1 and SQIVND for CDR2. The chain is made from TRBV19 and TRBJ1-4, with TRBD1 perhaps the D gene, on 5 matching bases. The TCR sequence derives from a person between 18 and 65 years old who received the Ad26.COV2.S COVID-19 vaccine or a placebo. This material consisted of peripheral blood, taken in a trial of Ad26.COV2.S vaccine versus placebo. The CDR3 region reads CASRSGTYEKLFF. The nucleotide sequence reads as follows: TGTGCCAGCAGGAGCGGGACTTATGAAAAACTGTTTTTT.